These 21 T cell receptor beta chains were sequenced from one sample in a study of pediatric ulcerative colitis. Sequencing was performed with immunoSEQ multiplex PCR; in TCRdb, only in-frame clones are kept and a portion is missing. The data hold fewer than 6,500 clones, with about 90% observed a single time. Sequenced: blood. These receptors came from a girl aged 10 to 17 who was a control in a study of pediatric ulcerative colitis.

V is TRBV6-4 and J is TRBJ2-3, with 10 bases lining up with TRBD2. Germline assignment: CDR1 MRHNA and CDR2 SNTAGT. J gave up 9 bases and V 0 bases, and 0 bases lay outside the gene matches. This CDR3 is 13 amino acids long. CDR3 protein: CASSDSTSGTQYF. The CDR3, as DNA: TGTGCCAGCAGTGACTCGACTAGCGGGACGCAGTATTTT.

In DNA form, the CDR3 reads TGTGCCACCAGGGGCTACACTGAAGCTTTCTTT. Residues: CATRGYTEAFF. The chain combines TRBV19 with TRBJ1-1; TRBD1 is a possible D gene (6 bases). V lost 10 bases to trimming and J lost 3 bases, with 9 bases between them. The CDR3 extends over 11 amino acids. Germline values: CDR1 LNHDA, CDR2 SQIVND (reference sequence).

With regard to this clone: The junction departs from germline at one end; a sequencing error may be responsible. The chain joins TRBV5-1 to TRBJ2-7; possible D gene TRBD2, 5 bases. This CDR3 contains 15 residues. Germline CDR1 and CDR2: SGHRS and YFSETQ. CDR3 nucleotide sequence: TGCGCCAGCAGCCCCTTGGAGGAATTCTCCCACGAGCAGTACTTC. Translation gives CASSPLEEFSHEQYF.

The chain joins TRBV5-6 to TRBJ2-2; TRBD2 matches 7 bases. Trimming cost V 6 bases and J 6 bases; bases outside gene matches: 5. The germline CDR1 and CDR2 sequences are SGHDT and YYEEEE. The CDR3 covers 13 residues. The CDR3 nucleotides read TGTGCCAGCACCCCTGGGGGGGCCGGGGAGCTGTTTTTT. Its translation: CASTPGGAGELFF.

This chain uses TRBV19 with TRBJ1-1, with unresolved D. The germline CDR1 and CDR2 sequences are LNHDA and SQIVND (reference sequence). Trimming took 7 bases from V and 5 from J, leaving 8 bases between them. This CDR3 spans 11 amino acids. In nucleotides, the CDR3 is TGTGCCAGTAATAGAAAAACTGAAGCTTTCTTT. Protein product: CASNRKTEAFF.

The gene calls are TRBV30 and TRBJ2-2, with TRBD2 matching over 7 bases. The length of the CDR3 is 14 residues. The J segment lost 3 bases and the V segment lost 4 bases, leaving 5 bases of the junction unmatched. The germline gives CDR1 GTSNPN, CDR2 SVGIG (reference sequence). CDR3 loop: CAWKGGSHTGELFF. In DNA form, the CDR3 reads TGTGCCTGGAAGGGCGGGAGCCACACCGGGGAGCTGTTTTTT.

This chain uses TRBV9 with TRBJ1-3, with TRBD1 identical over 7 bases. CDR1 is SGDLS and CDR2 is YYNGEE in the germline V gene. The V segment lost 4 bases and the J segment 3 bases; nucleotides outside the gene matches: 7. This CDR3 contains 15 residues. CDR3 amino acids: CASSRTGADGNTIYF. CDR3 coding DNA: TGTGCCAGCAGCAGAACAGGGGCAGATGGAAACACCATATATTTT.

The gene calls are TRBV27 and TRBJ2-7, with 14 bases matching TRBD2. The germline V gene encodes CDR1 MNHEY and CDR2 SMNVEV (reference sequence). The V gene end was trimmed by 2 bases and the J gene end by 3 bases; junction bases not matched to a gene: 12. The CDR3 is 19 residues long. The CDR3 loop is CASSLVGLAGAGFSYEQYF. Written as DNA, the CDR3 is TGTGCCAGCAGTTTAGTGGGACTAGCGGGAGCGGGGTTTAGCTACGAGCAGTACTTC.

The V call is TRBV15, the J call TRBJ2-1; possible D gene TRBD1, 5 bases. The CDR3 consists of 15 residues. Trimming removed 0 bases at V and 5 bases at J, with 11 bases between. CDR1 and CDR2 from the germline V gene are LNHNV and YYDKDF (reference sequence). The CDR3 loop is CATSRDWNRNNEQFF. The CDR3 DNA reads TGTGCCACCAGCAGAGATTGGAACAGGAACAATGAGCAGTTCTTC.

J is TRBJ1-3 and V is TRBV20-1; no definite D call. This CDR3 spans 11 amino acids. Germline assignment: CDR1 DFQATT and CDR2 SNEGSKA (reference sequence). In nucleotides, the CDR3 is TGCAGGCTGGGGTCTGGAAACACCATATATTTT. As protein: CRLGSGNTIYF.

In this sample, this clone turned up once. The V and J genes are TRBV28 and TRBJ2-1; 11 nucleotides align to TRBD2. This CDR3 has 16 residues. CDR1 and CDR2 (germline): MDHEN, SYDVKM. V shed 6 bases, J shed 5 bases, and the junction held 9 bases outside the gene matches. CDR3 nucleotide sequence: TGTGCCAGCAGCCCGCTTCCGGGACTAGCGGACAATGAGCAGTTCTTC. Amino acid sequence: CASSPLPGLADNEQFF.

The rearrangement links TRBV11-2 to TRBJ2-7; TRBD1 agrees at 10 bases. V lost 1 base to trimming and J lost 4 bases; unmatched junction nucleotides: 10. This CDR3 is 17 amino acids long. CDR1 SGHAT and CDR2 FQNNGV come from the germline V gene. The CDR3 nucleotides are TGTGCCAGCAGCTTAGCCTTTTTGACAGGGGGCTCTTACGAGCAGTACTTC. Translated, it gives CASSLAFLTGGSYEQYF.

V usage is TRBV7-9 and J usage is TRBJ2-7; D is undetermined. In germline, CDR1 is SEHNR, CDR2 FQNEAQ (reference sequence). The CDR3 runs to 12 residues. The V end was cut by 1 base, the J end by 8 bases, with 9 bases between. CDR3 coding DNA: TGTGCCAGCAGCTTAGTGGAGTTAAAGCAGTACTTC. Translation: CASSLVELKQYF.

This chain uses TRBV11-2 with TRBJ2-5, with D maybe TRBD1 (5 bases). The CDR3 length is 15 residues. Trimming cost V 6 bases and J 2 bases, with 16 bases left between them. The germline CDR1 and CDR2 sequences are SGHAT and FQNNGV. This CDR3 is CASRKSHRPQETQYF. Written as DNA, the CDR3 is TGTGCCAGCAGGAAGAGTCACAGGCCGCAAGAGACCCAGTACTTC.

The genes are TRBV5-1 and TRBJ2-7; 10 bases map to TRBD2. The CDR3 spans 15 residues. The V segment lost 3 bases and the J segment 5 bases; nucleotides outside the gene matches: 8. The V gene's germline CDR1 is SGHRS and CDR2 YFSETQ. The CDR3 region is CASSYLAGGGDEQYF. The CDR3 DNA sequence: TGCGCCAGCAGCTACTTAGCGGGAGGCGGCGACGAGCAGTACTTC.

This sequence joins TRBV19 and TRBJ1-1; weak D call: TRBD1 (5 bases). This CDR3 is built from 13 residues. Per the germline V gene, CDR1 is LNHDA and CDR2 is SQIVND (reference sequence). V dropped 5 bases and J dropped 6 bases, with 13 bases sitting between them. CDR3 bases: TGTGCCAGTAGTCCCGCAGGAGGGGCTGAAGCTTTCTTT. This codes for CASSPAGGAEAFF.

The chain has TRBV19 and TRBJ2-5, with 12 bases fitting TRBD1. Germline V gene data show CDR1 as LNHDA and CDR2 as SQIVND (reference sequence). The CDR3 sequence is 16 residues long. The trim removed 3 bases at V and 5 bases at J, leaving 7 bases unmatched. The CDR3 DNA reads as TGTGCCAGTAGTATGCTCCCGGGACAGGGGGCTGAGACCCAGTACTTC. Its translation is CASSMLPGQGAETQYF. Based on the CDR3 plus reference TRBV19 and TRBJ2-5, the full variable domain is DGGITQSPKYLFRKEGQNVTLSCEQNLNHDAMYWYRQDPGQGLRLIYYSQIVNDFQKGDIAEGYSVSREKKESFPLTVTSAQKNPTAFYLCASSMLPGQGAETQYFGPGTRLLVL.

CDR3 residues: CASSVDLAGGQETQYF. CDR3 DNA sequence: TGTGCCAGCAGCGTAGATCTAGCGGGAGGCCAAGAGACCCAGTACTTC. This rearrangement joins TRBV9 to TRBJ2-5, with 11 bases fitting TRBD2. Germline CDR1 is SGDLS and CDR2 is YYNGEE. With 0 bases clipped from V and 1 base from J, the junction kept 2 bases outside the gene matches. The length of the CDR3 is 16 residues.

This chain connects TRBV27 to TRBJ1-5; a possible D gene is TRBD1 (5 bases). The CDR3 consists of 14 residues. The V and J ends lost 8 bases and 5 bases respectively, with 16 bases between them. The germline V gene encodes CDR1 MNHEY and CDR2 SMNVEV (reference sequence). CDR3 bases: TGTGCCAGCGTCGTCAGGGAGGAATATCAGCCCCAGCATTTT. It translates to CASVVREEYQPQHF.

This chain uses TRBV30 with TRBJ1-4; D call uncertain. Germline V gene sequence: CDR1 GTSNPN, CDR2 SVGIG (reference sequence). Deletions cut 7 bases from V and 7 bases from J, with 10 bases between. This CDR3 is built from 11 residues. In nucleotides, the CDR3 is TGTGCCTCTGGACTATCTGAAAAACTGTTTTTT. Translating gives CASGLSEKLFF. Together with reference TRBV30 and TRBJ1-4, the CDR3 gives the full variable domain: SQTIHQWPATLVQPVGSPLSLECTVEGTSNPNLYWYRQAAGRGLQLLFYSVGIGQISSEVPQNLSASRPQDRQFILSSKKLLLSDSGFYLCASGLSEKLFFGSGTQLSVL.

J is TRBJ2-3 and V is TRBV5-1; the D is unclear. V lost 0 bases, J lost 0 bases, and 2 bases lay in between. Germline V lookup: CDR1 SGHRS, CDR2 YFSETQ. The CDR3 is made up of 13 amino acids. The CDR3 DNA reads TGCGCCAGCAGCTTGGTTAGCACAGATACGCAGTATTTT. Translated, it gives CASSLVSTDTQYF. The full variable domain, rest sourced from reference TRBV5-1 and TRBJ2-3, is KAGVTQTPRYLIKTRGQQVTLSCSPISGHRSVSWYQQTPGQGLQFLFEYFSETQRNKGNFPGRFSGRQFSNSRSEMNVSTLELGDSALYLCASSLVSTDTQYFGPGTRLTVL.